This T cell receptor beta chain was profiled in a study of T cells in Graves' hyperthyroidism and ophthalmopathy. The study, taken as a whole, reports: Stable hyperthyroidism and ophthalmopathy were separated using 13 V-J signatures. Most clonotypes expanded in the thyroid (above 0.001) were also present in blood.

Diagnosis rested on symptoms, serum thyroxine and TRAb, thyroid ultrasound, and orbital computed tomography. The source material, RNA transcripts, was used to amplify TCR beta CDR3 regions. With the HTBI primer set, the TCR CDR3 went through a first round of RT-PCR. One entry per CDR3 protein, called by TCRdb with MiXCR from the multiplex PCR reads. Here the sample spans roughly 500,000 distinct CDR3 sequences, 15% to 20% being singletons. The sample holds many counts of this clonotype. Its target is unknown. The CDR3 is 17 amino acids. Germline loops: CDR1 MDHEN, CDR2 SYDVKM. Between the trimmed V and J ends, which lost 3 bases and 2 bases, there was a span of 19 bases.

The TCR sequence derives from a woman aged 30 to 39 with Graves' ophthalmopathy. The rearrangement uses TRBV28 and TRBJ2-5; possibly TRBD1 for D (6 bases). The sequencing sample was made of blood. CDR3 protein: CASSFLVRGAEQETQYF. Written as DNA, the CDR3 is TGTGCCAGCAGTTTTCTCGTCAGGGGCGCGGAACAAGAGACCCAGTACTTC.